A single T cell receptor (beta chain) is shown here with its context. As yet, its antigen is unknown. Germline V gives CDR1 MDHEN, CDR2 SYDVKM. CDR3 length: 14 amino acids. V was trimmed by 5 bases and J by 4 bases, leaving 14 bases between them. The sample comes from a study of cytomegalovirus exposure and HLA in healthy donors. Findings of the study overall: Under in vitro conditions, a few CMV-associated chains were confirmed as specific for CMV antigens. There were fewer than 200 TCR beta chains listed as cytomegalovirus-associated. An analysis that was carried out later associated approximately 17,000 TCR beta sequences with HLA alleles at 0.05 false discovery rate. Earlier analysis looked at TCR beta V segments, and most were productive about 87% or about 30% of the time.

The PCR made use of 60 Vbeta and 13 Jbeta primers. The data were produced by immunoSEQ multiplex PCR, yet TCRdb's version contains in-frame clones alone and is incomplete. The table has about 200,000 clones, approximately 86% seen once; the top ten hold approximately 0.31%. The chain joins TRBV28 to TRBJ1-1; no reliable D call. The TCR comes from a woman younger than 45 in good health and CMV-seronegative. The sample comprised PBMCs. The CDR3 nucleotides read TGTGCCAGCAGTCCACCGCGTCTCTCCACTGAAGCTTTCTTT. Translation: CASSPPRLSTEAFF.